These T cell receptor beta chains were read from a single sample in a study of blood T cell repertoires in COVID-19. Using immunoSEQ multiplex PCR, the repertoire was profiled, and TCRdb retains in-frame clones only, with some absent. This table holds around 250,000 clones, around 78% found once. The source material was peripheral blood. These receptors were taken from a man aged 55 to 70 who had recovered from COVID-19. The CDR3 runs from the conserved cysteine through the conserved F or W. D genes are given only for firm matches. Size is omitted from some rows. Given values are once, few, many or a class for expanded clones.

TGTGCCAGCAGCTTAGCGGGGAGGGCCGAAGAGACCCAGTACTTC CASSLAGRAEETQYF TRBD2 TRBJ2-5 - TRBV7-7
TGCAGCGTTCAACTCGCGGGGGGGCGGGACACCGGGGAGCTGTTTTTT CSVQLAGGRDTGELFF TRBD2 TRBJ2-2 - TRBV29-1
TGTGCCAGCAGTACCCAGGCCTATAGCAATCAGCCCCAGCATTTT CASSTQAYSNQPQHF - TRBJ1-5 - TRBV6-5
TGTGCCAGCAGCCTAGGGGCCTTCTCTGGAAACACCATATATTTT CASSLGAFSGNTIYF - TRBJ1-3 - TRBV6-5
TGTGCCAGCAGCTTGGTAGCGGGAGGGCCGGTCAATGAGCAGTTCTTC CASSLVAGGPVNEQFF TRBD2 TRBJ2-1 - TRBV5-4
TGTGCCAGCAGTGCATCGACTAGCGGGGTTTACAATGAGCAGTTCTTC CASSASTSGVYNEQFF TRBD2 TRBJ2-1 - TRBV6-1
TGTGCCAGCAGCCCGGACAGTCGGTACAATGAGCAGTTCTTC CASSPDSRYNEQFF - TRBJ2-1 few TRBV27
TGCGCCAGCAGCCAACCGACTAGCGGGAGGGCAGATACGCAGTATTTT CASSQPTSGRADTQYF TRBD2 TRBJ2-3 - TRBV4-1
TGTGCCAGCAGCCGTGAGAGCTCTGGAAACACCATATATTTT CASSRESSGNTIYF - TRBJ1-3 - TRBV7-9
TGTGCCAGCAGCTTAGACAGGGGAGGCACAGATACGCAGTATTTT CASSLDRGGTDTQYF - TRBJ2-3 few TRBV11-2
TGTGCCAGCAGCGTAGGCTCGGCTTTGGGCGGGAATGAGCAGTTCTTC CASSVGSALGGNEQFF - TRBJ2-1 - TRBV9
TGTGCCAGCAGTTTTGCGGGTTCCTACGAGCAGTACTTC CASSFAGSYEQYF - TRBJ2-7 few TRBV12-3/TRBV12-4
TGTGCCAGCAGCCAGGCAGGGGGTCAAGAGCAGTACTTC CASSQAGGQEQYF TRBD1 TRBJ2-7 once TRBV3-1/TRBV3-2
TGTGCCAGCAGCTCCCACAGGGGTCGCGGTGAGCAGTTCTTC CASSSHRGRGEQFF TRBD1 TRBJ2-1 - TRBV7-3
TGTGCCAGCAGTTCAGCCAGGACTAGCGGCACAGATACGCAGTATTTT CASSSARTSGTDTQYF TRBD2 TRBJ2-3 - TRBV6-6
TGTGCCAGCAGCGTGGCGGGGGGTGGCACAGATACGCAGTATTTT CASSVAGGGTDTQYF TRBD2 TRBJ2-3 - TRBV6-5
TGTGCCAGCAGTGAAACGGGACTAGCGGGAGGCCCCTACAATGAGCAGTTCTTC CASSETGLAGGPYNEQFF TRBD2 TRBJ2-1 - TRBV6-4
TGCGCCAGCAGCAAGGGACTAGCGACCTTTGATCAGACCCAGTACTTC CASSKGLATFDQTQYF TRBD2 TRBJ2-5 - TRBV4-1
TGTGCCAGCAGCCCTGGTGGTGGGGGCAGCACAGATACGCAGTATTTT CASSPGGGGSTDTQYF - TRBJ2-3 - TRBV3-1/TRBV3-2
TGCAGCGTTGAAGATCGGTGGAGCGGGAGATTGGGGGGGAATGAGCAGTTCTTC CSVEDRWSGRLGGNEQFF TRBD2 TRBJ2-1 - TRBV29-1
TGTGCCAGCAGCTTCCATAGCTCCTACGAGCAGTACTTC CASSFHSSYEQYF - TRBJ2-7 - TRBV7-2
TGCGCCAGCAGCTCCCCCCCCGGTCAAGATACGCAGTATTTT CASSSPPGQDTQYF - TRBJ2-3 - TRBV5-1
TGTGCCAGCAGTGCAACCGGGACATCGAACACTGAAGCTTTCTTT CASSATGTSNTEAFF - TRBJ1-1 - TRBV2
TGTGCCAGCAGGGGGGACACATACACAGATACGCAGTATTTT CASRGDTYTDTQYF - TRBJ2-3 - TRBV5-4
TGTGCCAGCAGCGCCCCGGGGGGCCTAGCGGGGGGCTCCTACAATGAGCAGTTCTTC CASSAPGGLAGGSYNEQFF TRBD2 TRBJ2-1 - TRBV7-2
TGTGCCAGCAGCTTAGGGCTTTTTACCGGGGAGCTGTTTTTT CASSLGLFTGELFF - TRBJ2-2 - TRBV7-9
TGTGCCTGGACTTTGGTACAGGGTAACACGCAGTATTTT CAWTLVQGNTQYF - TRBJ2-3 - TRBV30
TGTGCCAGCAGTGACCCGACTAGCGGGAGGCCCGTCGAGCAGTACTTC CASSDPTSGRPVEQYF TRBD2 TRBJ2-7 - TRBV6-1
TGCAGCGGGGGACAGGAAAGACTCACAGATACGCAGTATTTT CSGGQERLTDTQYF TRBD1 TRBJ2-3 - TRBV29-1
TGTGCCAGCAGAACCAGGGGGCGATTCATTTGGACCTACGAGCAGTACTTC CASRTRGRFIWTYEQYF TRBD1 TRBJ2-7 - TRBV25-1
TGTGCCAGCAGTCCCATCAGGACTAGTAACGAGCAGTACTTC CASSPIRTSNEQYF TRBD2 TRBJ2-7 once TRBV28
TGTGCCAGCAGTTTTCGGGGAATTCCTGAAAAACTGTTTTTT CASSFRGIPEKLFF - TRBJ1-4 - TRBV6-6
TGCAGTGCTAGTATAGAGGCGGCTATAGCCTACGAGCAGTACTTC CSASIEAAIAYEQYF - TRBJ2-7 - TRBV20-1
TGTGCCAGCTCACCATCACGGGACAGGACCTACGAGCAGTACTTC CASSPSRDRTYEQYF TRBD1 TRBJ2-7 - TRBV18
TGTGCCAGCAGTGTCAGGGAAGAGCAGTACTTC CASSVREEQYF - TRBJ2-7 - TRBV6-4
TGTGCCAGCAGCTTCCCGACAGTCGGAGAGCAGTACTTC CASSFPTVGEQYF - TRBJ2-7 - TRBV7-9
TGTGCCAGCTCACTGGCAGGAGGCCTAGAGACCCAGTACTTC CASSLAGGLETQYF - TRBJ2-5 - TRBV18
TGTGCCAGCAGCTTAGATTCAGGGGCTGGGGCCAACGTCCTGACTTTC CASSLDSGAGANVLTF - TRBJ2-6 once TRBV7-2
TGTGCCAGCAGCTTATACTCGACAACTCCATATGGCTACACCTTC CASSLYSTTPYGYTF - TRBJ1-2 - TRBV7-9
TGTGCCAGCCAACCGGGACTAGCGGTCCGCCAAGAGACCCAGTACTTC CASQPGLAVRQETQYF TRBD2 TRBJ2-5 - TRBV2
TGTGCCAGCAGTTACTCGGCGACTAGCGGGACTAAGGATGAGCAGTTCTTC CASSYSATSGTKDEQFF TRBD2 TRBJ2-1 - TRBV6-2/TRBV6-3
TGTGCCAGCAGCCTCGGGAGTGTATCCTACGAGCAGTACTTC CASSLGSVSYEQYF - TRBJ2-7 - TRBV9
TGTGCCAGCTCACCATGGGAGTCGGATGAGCAGTTCTTC CASSPWESDEQFF - TRBJ2-1 - TRBV18
TGTGCCAGCAGTGGATCGGACAGGGGTAGTAAGAACACTGAAGCTTTCTTT CASSGSDRGSKNTEAFF TRBD1 TRBJ1-1 once TRBV6-6
TGCAGCGTTGTGACAGGGGGCGAGAATGAGCAGTTCTTC CSVVTGGENEQFF TRBD1 TRBJ2-1 - TRBV29-1
TGTGCCATCTTCGGGGGACGTGGGGCAACTAACTATGGCTACACCTTC CAIFGGRGATNYGYTF - TRBJ1-2 once TRBV10-3
TGTGCCAGAGACAGGGATGAGGAAAAACTGTTTTTT CARDRDEEKLFF - TRBJ1-4 - TRBV21-1
TGTGCCGGACTAGCGGGGGTCATCAATGAGCAGTTCTTC CAGLAGVINEQFF TRBD2 TRBJ2-1 few TRBV9
TGTGCCAGTAATTCACAAATTACACGTCAGCCCCAGCATTTT CASNSQITRQPQHF - TRBJ1-5 few TRBV19
TGTGCCAGCAGTTCCAATACAGGGGGCGGAAAACGCAATGAGCAGTTCTTC CASSSNTGGGKRNEQFF TRBD1 TRBJ2-1 - TRBV28
TGTGCCAGCAGCTACCGGGGGGGCTTTTACAATGAGCAGTTCTTC CASSYRGGFYNEQFF TRBD2 TRBJ2-1 - TRBV7-2
TGTGCCAGCAGCCCCAGTAGGGGTACGAACACTGAAGCTTTCTTT CASSPSRGTNTEAFF - TRBJ1-1 - TRBV3-1/TRBV3-2
TGTGCCAGCTCCCCCAGGGGGGTTGGAGATACGCAGTATTTT CASSPRGVGDTQYF - TRBJ2-3 - TRBV18
TGTGCCAGCAGTTACTCGAGGACAGGGGGTTCAACGCAGTATTTT CASSYSRTGGSTQYF TRBD1 TRBJ2-3 - TRBV6-5
TGTGCCAGCAGCTTGACAGACCAATATCAGCCCCAGCATTTT CASSLTDQYQPQHF - TRBJ1-5 once TRBV7-9
TGTGCCAGCAGCTCCCGCGGGTATATCCAGCCCCAGCATTTT CASSSRGYIQPQHF - TRBJ1-5 - TRBV11-3
TGTGCCAGCAGCTCCCGCGCAGGTTTACGCGACAATGAGCAGTTCTTC CASSSRAGLRDNEQFF - TRBJ2-1 once TRBV7-3